The T cell receptor beta chain described here comes from a study of cytomegalovirus exposure and HLA in healthy donors listed by TCRdb under 2017. At the level of the whole study: An earlier analysis of 550 to 700 of the donors reported approximately 270 Gb of sequence data and 117 million unique TCR beta sequences from 150 million to 200 million T cells. An early release covering roughly 600 HLA-typed donors comprised approximately 300 gigabases of sequencing data and approximately 80 million unique TCR sequences. Of the roughly 400 genotyped donors, around 81% fell in the genetic ancestry cluster associated with self-reported Caucasian donors. The study aimed to test whether cataloging public T cell receptors could reveal signatures of past pathogen exposure. Using immunosequencing, the study profiled T cell repertoires from 666 subjects and related those repertoires to cytomegalovirus serostatus. A separate validation cohort of 100 to 150 different subjects was used in addition to the roughly 670-subject first cohort. To predict cytomegalovirus infection status, the study combined high-throughput TCR immunosequencing, statistical association of individual TCRs with disease status, and machine learning. A later analysis re-analyzed previously published TCR beta repertoires from hundreds of donors and added high-resolution HLA genotyping to study TCR occurrence patterns. In the later analysis, no new phenotypic data were used to find candidate immune exposures; instead, reliance was placed on TCR beta sequences and their occurrence across donors. In an earlier analysis of 587 of the donors, high-throughput TCR beta sequencing was used to judge whether each TCR beta V gene segment behaved as functional or pseudogenic. Donor age, sex, ethnicity and CMV serostatus were compiled together with the repertoire data. Genome-wide SNP genotypes for about 60% of the roughly 670 donors were used in a later genetic analysis, which treated that subset as a discovery cohort. All discovery cohort repertoires had been generated using a single sequencing platform. HLA typing covered class I and class II loci at four-digit resolution. The number of typed donors differed by locus: about 620-640 for A, B, C, DRB1 and DQB1; 522 for DQA1; over 600 for DPA1; and roughly 470 for DPB1. Five DR-DQ haplotypes were treated as single units for association and clustering because of strong linkage in the cohort. On average, around 230,000 unique TCR beta nucleotide sequences were sequenced per donor among 398 genotyped donors of the cohort, with roughly 19% of those sequences being non-productive. General study outcomes and caveats: Sequencing depth was assumed to be roughly uniform across donors in the presence/absence analyses, though that assumption may not hold. In a later genetic analysis, a missense DCLRE1C variant was associated with V-gene and J-gene trimming of TCR beta chains, and the association was replicated in an independent cohort. In a later analysis, the rate of TCR association differed among HLA loci, with DRB1 alleles having the most associated TCRs and HLA-C alleles having the fewest. The authors suggested that the approach could potentially be extended to other disease states and immunological phenotypes. Because counts were too low, about 18 rarely observed V segments, including chromosome 9 orphons, were excluded from the earlier analysis of roughly 580 of the donors. In an earlier analysis of about 600 of the donors, most TCR beta V segments appeared in productive rearrangements about 87% or about 30% of the time, broadly matching IMGT annotations. While some public TCRs were present in many individuals, most TCR sequences turned up only very rarely across donors. Linkage disequilibrium might explain the correlated functional status among segregating V segments, but an unknown experimental factor could not be ruled out. In a later analysis, some 17,000 TCR beta sequences were associated with specific HLA alleles at a false discovery rate of 0.05. A later analysis found that HLA-associated TCR beta chains were more clonally expanded and had lower generation probabilities than equally common non-associated chains. A few of the identified cytomegalovirus-associated TCR beta chains were confirmed in vitro to be specific for cytomegalovirus antigens. The study gave a list of 150 to 200 TCR beta chains associated with cytomegalovirus. The classifier was reported to diagnose cytomegalovirus status with high specificity and sensitivity in both the original cohort and the validation cohort. A later genetic analysis reported fewer N-insertions in productive TCRs among donors in an Asian-associated ancestry cluster than the roughly 650-donor mean. In a later analysis, most CMV-associated TCR beta chains were found to appear HLA-restricted, with HLA associations seemingly driven largely by CMV exposure. When HLA alleles, especially DR and DQ, strongly co-occurred, TCR associations were difficult to assign to individual alleles. A cluster of highly shared sequence variants was judged likely to be a technical artifact of the sequencing pipeline. HLA typing was unavailable for some donors at each locus, so association tests used only the typed subset. Only TCR beta chains were sequenced in this cohort, and the absence of alpha or paired-chain data limited detectable features. Immune exposure information for the cohort was limited to CMV serostatus. A further reported finding was that TCR beta sequences accurately predicted the HLA-A and HLA-B alleles for most subjects in the first cohort. According to a later analysis, parvovirus B19, influenza, CMV and Epstein-Barr virus appeared linked to several top co-occurrence clusters. The 87-base-pair reads could not distinguish some IMGT-functional V segments, including TRBV6-2 and TRBV6-3, so those segments were excluded.

The library was made by the immunoSEQ multiplex PCR assay. The multiplex PCR relied on a mix of 60 forward primers for TCR Vbeta segments and 13 reverse primers for TCR Jbeta segments. The CDR3 region of rearranged TCR beta genes was amplified from genomic DNA with a multiplex PCR assay. Amplified TCR beta libraries were sequenced as 87-base-pair reads on the Illumina HiSeq System. The source study handled its data this way. In a later analysis, tens of millions of unique TCR beta chains were counted across the 500 to 700 repertoires, and roughly 11 million of these chains were shared by at least two donors. A nearest-neighbor algorithm error-corrected the raw reads and collapsed the reads into unique sequences, merging closely related sequences to remove PCR and sequencing errors. To assign V, D and J gene segments, CDR3 sequences were aligned to IMGT reference sequences. For a sequence to be retained, at least a six-nucleotide match to both a V gene segment and a J gene segment was required. Rearrangements were classified as productive when the CDR3 lacked stop codons and remained in frame with V and J, and all other rearrangements were classified as non-productive. CDR3 was defined according to IMGT convention as the region running from the second conserved V-encoded cysteine to the conserved J-encoded phenylalanine. In an earlier analysis of approximately 500 of the donors, sequences lacking an unambiguous match to a single V gene segment were excluded. In an earlier analysis of 450 to 750 of the donors, a V segment was called functional when productive rearrangements were above 56.7%, and segregating when the standard deviation between donors exceeded 5%. A statistical classification framework was developed to diagnose cytomegalovirus status using the catalog of TCR beta chain sequences. V and J gene assignment, in a later analysis, came from comparing TCR nucleotide sequences with IMGT/GENE-DB human TR gene sequences. A later analysis assigned CDR3 sequences and most-parsimonious VDJ recombination scenarios with the TCRdist pipeline. In a later analysis, every TCR beta chain was defined by the combination of its CDR3 amino acid sequence and its V-gene family, and reads without a unique V-gene family were dropped. As a way to deal with suspected cross-contamination and a sequencing artifact, a later analysis dropped roughly 600 nucleotide sequences that were highly shared and had low generation probability. In a later analysis, a clonal expansion index for each public chain was calculated from normalized within-repertoire ranks of inferred template counts. In a later analysis, generation probabilities were computed with a VDJ recombination model fitted to out-of-frame rearrangements, and the resulting probabilities were checked against IGoR. Hypergeometric tests were used in a later analysis to score TCR-TCR, TCR-HLA and TCR-CMV co-occurrence, with a repertoire-size bias correction applied to the TCR pairs. False discovery rates were estimated in a later analysis by permuting HLA or CMV assignments 20 times. In a later analysis, co-occurring TCRs were grouped using DBSCAN, with TCRdist sequence similarity added in when clustering inside HLA-allele-positive subsets. Repertoires with fewer than 30,000 or more than 120,000 public chains, plus five repertoires with anomalous nucleotide sharing, were excluded from co-occurrence clustering. Drawn from immuneACCESS, this table holds only the in-frame rearrangements with V and J called that TCRdb kept. Clones are partly lost; checked studies trace under half to an unresolved V gene and leave the rest unexplained. D and trimming come from the DNA, and the V and J calls and clone size come from that table. Within this sample are more than 80,000 clones, with roughly 74% of them counted one time only. The ten most abundant clones make up approximately 3.2% of the sample.

For CDR1 and CDR2, the germline V gene lists MNHNS and SASEGT. The V end loses 7 bases and the J end loses 9 bases, and a stretch of 19 bases separates them. From the cysteine through the phenylalanine, the CDR3 covers 14 amino acids. CDR3 DNA is the only sequence kept; it has 42 bases, read in frame from the first base. Concerning this clone: The clone's antigen remains unknown. No much larger clonotype is one base removed from it; base qualities were not supplied.

In total, about 650 healthy bone marrow donors made up the cohort. All cohort members were sampled while nominally healthy, although unrecorded immune exposures were likely present. The donor tested CMV seropositive and was one of the 289 seropositive cohort members. Every donor gave a peripheral blood sample, and the peripheral blood mononuclear cells from that sample were used for TCR beta sequencing. The Qiagen DNeasy Blood Extraction Kit was used to extract genomic DNA from the blood cell samples. The TCR sequence derives from a female donor in good health and CMV-seropositive. What was sequenced was PBMCs. The receptor chain draws on TRBV6-1 and TRBJ2-1; matching of 8 bases hints at TRBD1 as the D gene. The DNA is TGTGCCAGCACACTACTGGACAGGGAGGGTGAGCAGTTCTTC. Its protein is CASTLLDREGEQFF.